This is a list of T cell receptor beta chains from one sample in a study of cytomegalovirus exposure and HLA in healthy donors. The data were produced by immunoSEQ multiplex PCR, yet TCRdb's version contains in-frame clones alone and is incomplete. The sample consists of fewer than 200,000 clones, roughly 75% of them appearing once. The sequenced sample consisted of PBMCs. The receptors derive from a man aged 18 to 30 in good health and CMV-seronegative. CDR3s include the opening cysteine and the closing phenylalanine or tryptophan. Each record gives: J gene, V gene, clone size, D gene, CDR3 protein, CDR3 DNA. A D gene is named only where the DNA matches it firmly. A clone size is listed for some rows: how often the clone was seen (once, few, many), or a class if it is expanded.

j_call: TRBJ2-7; v_call: TRBV27; clone_size: few; d_call: NA; cdr3_aa: CASSSYRVDEQYF; cdr3_nt: TGTGCCAGCAGTTCCTACAGGGTCGACGAGCAGTACTTC
j_call: TRBJ1-2; v_call: TRBV6-5; clone_size: NA; d_call: NA; cdr3_aa: CASSYTGTTRDGYTF; cdr3_nt: TGTGCCAGCAGTTACACTGGGACAACAAGGGATGGCTACACCTTC
j_call: TRBJ2-7; v_call: TRBV7-2; clone_size: few; d_call: NA; cdr3_aa: CASSPLGGVRDEQYF; cdr3_nt: TGTGCCAGCAGCCCCCTTGGAGGAGTCCGAGACGAGCAGTACTTC
j_call: TRBJ2-1; v_call: TRBV28; clone_size: NA; d_call: NA; cdr3_aa: CASSTSFGQIYNEQFF; cdr3_nt: TGTGCCAGCAGTACCTCCTTTGGACAGATCTACAATGAGCAGTTCTTC
j_call: TRBJ1-1; v_call: TRBV5-1; clone_size: NA; d_call: NA; cdr3_aa: CASSQGSGPEAFF; cdr3_nt: TGCGCCAGCAGCCAAGGATCAGGGCCTGAAGCTTTCTTT
j_call: TRBJ2-2; v_call: TRBV10-1; clone_size: NA; d_call: NA; cdr3_aa: CASSGQQNTGELFF; cdr3_nt: TGCGCCAGCAGTGGACAGCAAAACACCGGGGAGCTGTTTTTT
j_call: TRBJ2-7; v_call: TRBV11-2; clone_size: NA; d_call: NA; cdr3_aa: CASSTVSGLSYEQYF; cdr3_nt: TGTGCCAGCAGCACAGTTAGCGGACTCTCCTACGAGCAGTACTTC
j_call: TRBJ2-7; v_call: TRBV5-1; clone_size: NA; d_call: TRBD2; cdr3_aa: CASVGLAGGKTGTYEQYF; cdr3_nt: TGCGCCAGCGTGGGACTAGCGGGAGGCAAGACCGGCACCTACGAGCAGTACTTC
j_call: TRBJ2-7; v_call: TRBV27; clone_size: few; d_call: TRBD2; cdr3_aa: CASSLSTLAGAWGYEQYF; cdr3_nt: TGTGCCAGCAGTTTATCGACCCTAGCGGGAGCTTGGGGATACGAGCAGTACTTC
j_call: TRBJ2-1; v_call: TRBV29-1; clone_size: NA; d_call: TRBD2; cdr3_aa: CSVATSGRADEQFF; cdr3_nt: TGCAGCGTAGCGACTAGCGGGAGGGCGGATGAGCAGTTCTTC
j_call: TRBJ2-5; v_call: TRBV30; clone_size: NA; d_call: NA; cdr3_aa: CAWSVGPGAQYF; cdr3_nt: TGTGCCTGGAGTGTAGGACCGGGGGCCCAGTACTTC
j_call: TRBJ1-1; v_call: TRBV11-3; clone_size: NA; d_call: NA; cdr3_aa: CASASTAGTEAFF; cdr3_nt: TGTGCCAGCGCCTCGACGGCGGGCACTGAAGCTTTCTTT
j_call: TRBJ2-2; v_call: TRBV11-2; clone_size: NA; d_call: NA; cdr3_aa: CASSLNGFPGELFF; cdr3_nt: TGTGCCAGCAGCTTAAACGGTTTCCCCGGGGAGCTGTTTTTT
j_call: TRBJ2-5; v_call: TRBV7-8; clone_size: NA; d_call: NA; cdr3_aa: CASSSQWTQYF; cdr3_nt: TGTGCCAGCAGCTCCCAGTGGACCCAGTACTTC
j_call: TRBJ1-5; v_call: TRBV6-4; clone_size: NA; d_call: TRBD1; cdr3_aa: CATPAGTVVGQPQHF; cdr3_nt: TGTGCCACCCCCGCCGGGACAGTAGTAGGGCAGCCCCAGCATTTT
j_call: TRBJ1-5; v_call: TRBV27; clone_size: NA; d_call: NA; cdr3_aa: CASSSPGIGNQPQHF; cdr3_nt: TGTGCCAGCAGTTCCCCCGGGATTGGCAATCAGCCCCAGCATTTT
j_call: TRBJ1-1; v_call: TRBV18; clone_size: NA; d_call: NA; cdr3_aa: CASSPDSTEAFF; cdr3_nt: TGTGCCAGCTCTCCCGACAGCACTGAAGCTTTCTTT
j_call: TRBJ2-1; v_call: TRBV19; clone_size: few; d_call: NA; cdr3_aa: CASRGGGGSESYNEQFF; cdr3_nt: TGTGCCAGTAGAGGGGGGGGCGGGAGCGAATCGTACAATGAGCAGTTCTTC
j_call: TRBJ2-1; v_call: TRBV5-1; clone_size: NA; d_call: NA; cdr3_aa: CASSLDQGGYNEQFF; cdr3_nt: TGCGCCAGCAGCTTGGACCAAGGAGGGTACAATGAGCAGTTCTTC
j_call: TRBJ1-3; v_call: TRBV19; clone_size: NA; d_call: NA; cdr3_aa: CASGAHSGNTIYF; cdr3_nt: TGTGCCAGTGGGGCACACTCTGGAAACACCATATATTTT
j_call: TRBJ2-2; v_call: TRBV28; clone_size: NA; d_call: NA; cdr3_aa: CASSSLRVGELFF; cdr3_nt: TGTGCCAGCAGTAGTCTTCGGGTCGGGGAGCTGTTTTTT
j_call: TRBJ1-6; v_call: TRBV27; clone_size: NA; d_call: TRBD1; cdr3_aa: CASRVTGGVNSPLHF; cdr3_nt: TGTGCCAGCAGGGTGACAGGGGGCGTAAATTCACCCCTCCACTTT
j_call: TRBJ2-7; v_call: TRBV28; clone_size: NA; d_call: TRBD1; cdr3_aa: CASSFQGVNEQYF; cdr3_nt: TGTGCCAGCAGTTTCCAGGGGGTCAACGAGCAGTACTTC
j_call: TRBJ1-3; v_call: TRBV5-1; clone_size: NA; d_call: NA; cdr3_aa: CASSTADSGNTIYF; cdr3_nt: TGCGCCAGCAGCACAGCGGACTCTGGAAACACCATATATTTT
j_call: TRBJ2-3; v_call: TRBV5-1; clone_size: NA; d_call: NA; cdr3_aa: CASSLEGGVSDTQYF; cdr3_nt: TGCGCCAGCAGCTTGGAAGGGGGGGTCTCAGATACGCAGTATTTT
j_call: TRBJ1-1; v_call: TRBV19; clone_size: few; d_call: NA; cdr3_aa: CASTLRRGEGMNTEAFF; cdr3_nt: TGTGCCAGTACACTAAGGAGGGGAGAGGGCATGAACACTGAAGCTTTCTTT
j_call: TRBJ2-7; v_call: TRBV13; clone_size: NA; d_call: NA; cdr3_aa: CASSRLGGVEQYF; cdr3_nt: TGTGCCAGCAGTAGGTTAGGAGGGGTCGAGCAGTACTTC
j_call: TRBJ1-5; v_call: TRBV2; clone_size: NA; d_call: TRBD1; cdr3_aa: CASSTGQGLSNQPQHF; cdr3_nt: TGTGCCAGCAGTACGGGACAGGGCTTAAGCAATCAGCCCCAGCATTTT
j_call: TRBJ1-3; v_call: TRBV19; clone_size: NA; d_call: NA; cdr3_aa: CASSMVDFSGNTIYF; cdr3_nt: TGTGCCAGTAGTATGGTTGACTTCTCTGGAAACACCATATATTTT
j_call: TRBJ1-2; v_call: TRBV5-4; clone_size: NA; d_call: NA; cdr3_aa: CASTTGGLGYGYTF; cdr3_nt: TGTGCCAGCACCACCGGTGGGCTGGGCTATGGCTACACCTTC
j_call: TRBJ2-5; v_call: TRBV29-1; clone_size: NA; d_call: NA; cdr3_aa: CSVVGAANQETQYF; cdr3_nt: TGCAGCGTTGTGGGAGCGGCAAACCAAGAGACCCAGTACTTC
j_call: TRBJ1-2; v_call: TRBV2; clone_size: NA; d_call: NA; cdr3_aa: CATSKRTGDWGSYTF; cdr3_nt: TGTGCCACTAGCAAGAGGACGGGGGACTGGGGGAGCTACACCTTC
j_call: TRBJ2-2; v_call: TRBV13; clone_size: NA; d_call: NA; cdr3_aa: CASRSGAGELFF; cdr3_nt: TGTGCCAGCCGGTCGGGGGCCGGGGAGCTGTTTTTT
j_call: TRBJ2-3; v_call: TRBV5-1; clone_size: NA; d_call: NA; cdr3_aa: CASSLSGTGTNTQYF; cdr3_nt: TGCGCCAGCAGCTTGTCGGGAACAGGGACAAATACGCAGTATTTT
j_call: TRBJ2-2; v_call: TRBV10-1; clone_size: many; d_call: NA; cdr3_aa: CASSEGRDTGELFF; cdr3_nt: TGCGCCAGCAGTGAGGGCCGGGACACCGGGGAGCTGTTTTTT
j_call: TRBJ1-2; v_call: TRBV29-1; clone_size: NA; d_call: NA; cdr3_aa: CSVEDTNYGYTF; cdr3_nt: TGCAGCGTTGAAGACACAAACTATGGCTACACCTTC
j_call: TRBJ1-2; v_call: TRBV9; clone_size: NA; d_call: NA; cdr3_aa: CASSVDRDTRGYGYTF; cdr3_nt: TGTGCCAGCAGCGTGGATCGGGACACCCGAGGCTATGGCTACACCTTC
j_call: TRBJ1-5; v_call: TRBV6-5; clone_size: few; d_call: NA; cdr3_aa: CASLYTLGNQPQHF; cdr3_nt: TGTGCCAGCCTATATACTCTTGGCAATCAGCCCCAGCATTTT
j_call: TRBJ2-1; v_call: TRBV5-6; clone_size: NA; d_call: TRBD2; cdr3_aa: CASSFPSGRANEQFF; cdr3_nt: TGTGCCAGCAGCTTCCCTAGCGGGAGGGCCAATGAGCAGTTCTTC
j_call: TRBJ2-5; v_call: TRBV7-2; clone_size: NA; d_call: NA; cdr3_aa: CASSLALGEAQYF; cdr3_nt: TGTGCCAGCAGCTTAGCGCTTGGGGAGGCCCAGTACTTC
j_call: TRBJ2-3; v_call: TRBV4-3; clone_size: NA; d_call: TRBD2; cdr3_aa: CASSQGLAGTDTQYF; cdr3_nt: TGCGCCAGCAGCCAAGGACTAGCGGGCACAGATACGCAGTATTTT
j_call: TRBJ1-5; v_call: TRBV9; clone_size: NA; d_call: TRBD1; cdr3_aa: CASSVVGQGQPQHF; cdr3_nt: TGTGCCAGCAGCGTAGTGGGACAGGGTCAGCCCCAGCATTTT
j_call: TRBJ2-1; v_call: TRBV13; clone_size: NA; d_call: TRBD2; cdr3_aa: CASRSQTSLKFF; cdr3_nt: TGTGCCAGCAGATCCCAGACTAGCCTGAAGTTCTTC
j_call: TRBJ1-5; v_call: TRBV6-1; clone_size: NA; d_call: NA; cdr3_aa: CASSEDGAQPQHF; cdr3_nt: TGTGCCAGCAGTGAAGATGGGGCTCAGCCCCAGCATTTT
j_call: TRBJ2-7; v_call: TRBV5-6; clone_size: few; d_call: NA; cdr3_aa: CASRPTGVYEQYF; cdr3_nt: TGTGCCAGCCGACCGACAGGAGTCTACGAGCAGTACTTC
j_call: TRBJ2-1; v_call: TRBV4-1; clone_size: NA; d_call: NA; cdr3_aa: CASSQVRSGKNEQFF; cdr3_nt: TGCGCCAGCAGCCAAGTGAGAAGCGGTAAGAATGAGCAGTTCTTC
j_call: TRBJ2-2; v_call: TRBV28; clone_size: NA; d_call: NA; cdr3_aa: CASSLQSSPNTGELFF; cdr3_nt: TGTGCCAGCAGTTTACAGTCGTCCCCCAACACCGGGGAGCTGTTTTTT
j_call: TRBJ2-7; v_call: TRBV19; clone_size: NA; d_call: TRBD2; cdr3_aa: CASSGETSGAYEQYF; cdr3_nt: TGTGCCAGTAGTGGGGAGACTAGCGGAGCCTACGAGCAGTACTTC
j_call: TRBJ2-2; v_call: TRBV2; clone_size: few; d_call: TRBD2; cdr3_aa: CASRGLAWTGELFF; cdr3_nt: TGTGCCAGCAGGGGACTAGCCTGGACCGGGGAGCTGTTTTTT
j_call: TRBJ2-7; v_call: TRBV10-3; clone_size: NA; d_call: TRBD2; cdr3_aa: CAISLAGGRNEQYF; cdr3_nt: TGTGCCATCAGTCTAGCGGGAGGAAGAAACGAGCAGTACTTC
j_call: TRBJ2-1; v_call: TRBV28; clone_size: NA; d_call: TRBD2; cdr3_aa: CASNPGGAYNEQFF; cdr3_nt: TGTGCCAGCAACCCGGGGGGGGCGTACAATGAGCAGTTCTTC
j_call: TRBJ2-2; v_call: TRBV9; clone_size: once; d_call: NA; cdr3_aa: CASSVSLVSSGELFF; cdr3_nt: TGTGCCAGCAGCGTAAGCCTGGTTAGTTCCGGGGAGCTGTTTTTT